These T cell receptor beta chains were read from a single sample in a study of blood T cell repertoires in COVID-19. Clones were read by immunoSEQ multiplex PCR, and TCRdb kept only the in-frame ones, dropping some. Of some 140,000 clones in the sample, around 85% are singletons; the top ten hold 25% to 30%. Sequencing used peripheral blood. The receptors stem from a woman in her fifties or sixties with acute or convalescent COVID-19. Each CDR3 is given with its conserved first and last residue. A D gene is named only where the DNA matches it firmly. Expanded clones are given a class, and other clones once, few, many or no size at all.

d_gene: .
abundance: few
v_gene: TRBV9
j_gene: TRBJ1-1
CDR3aa: CASSPLTGRAEAFF
CDR3nt: TGTGCCAGCAGCCCATTAACAGGGCGGGCTGAAGCTTTCTTT

d_gene: TRBD1
abundance: .
v_gene: TRBV4-1
j_gene: TRBJ1-2
CDR3aa: CASSQAWDRGNYGYTF
CDR3nt: TGCGCCAGCAGCCAAGCTTGGGACAGGGGGAACTATGGCTACACCTTC

d_gene: .
abundance: .
v_gene: TRBV12-3/TRBV12-4
j_gene: TRBJ1-1
CDR3aa: CASRRIMNTEAFF
CDR3nt: TGTGCCAGCAGGAGGATAATGAACACTGAAGCTTTCTTT

d_gene: .
abundance: .
v_gene: TRBV28
j_gene: TRBJ1-1
CDR3aa: CASIRQMNTEAFF
CDR3nt: TGTGCCAGTATCAGACAGATGAACACTGAAGCTTTCTTT

d_gene: .
abundance: once
v_gene: TRBV7-3
j_gene: TRBJ2-6
CDR3aa: CASSLLASAANVLTF
CDR3nt: TGTGCCAGCAGCTTGTTGGCTTCTGCGGCCAACGTCCTGACTTTC

d_gene: .
abundance: .
v_gene: TRBV18
j_gene: TRBJ2-3
CDR3aa: CASSPQGSGVTDTQYF
CDR3nt: TGTGCCAGCTCACCACAGGGCTCGGGGGTCACAGATACGCAGTATTTT

d_gene: .
abundance: .
v_gene: TRBV29-1
j_gene: TRBJ1-2
CDR3aa: CSVAGGRDYGYTF
CDR3nt: TGCAGCGTTGCGGGGGGGCGCGACTATGGCTACACCTTC

d_gene: TRBD1
abundance: .
v_gene: TRBV5-6
j_gene: TRBJ1-1
CDR3aa: CASSLSPRTGSNTEAFF
CDR3nt: TGTGCCAGCAGCTTGTCTCCCCGGACAGGGTCGAACACTGAAGCTTTCTTT

d_gene: TRBD2
abundance: .
v_gene: TRBV19
j_gene: TRBJ2-3
CDR3aa: CASQSGGSADTQYF
CDR3nt: TGTGCCAGCCAAAGCGGGGGCTCAGCAGATACGCAGTATTTT

d_gene: .
abundance: .
v_gene: TRBV18
j_gene: TRBJ1-5
CDR3aa: CASSPEGIQPQHF
CDR3nt: TGTGCCAGCTCACCCGAGGGAATTCAGCCCCAGCATTTT

d_gene: TRBD1
abundance: .
v_gene: TRBV6-5
j_gene: TRBJ2-7
CDR3aa: CASNGQGPSSYEQYF
CDR3nt: TGTGCCAGCAACGGACAGGGCCCCAGCTCCTACGAGCAGTACTTC

d_gene: .
abundance: .
v_gene: TRBV7-9
j_gene: TRBJ2-5
CDR3aa: CASSPGLSGETQYF
CDR3nt: TGTGCCAGCTCCCCGGGACTGTCCGGAGAGACCCAGTACTTC

d_gene: .
abundance: .
v_gene: TRBV24-1
j_gene: TRBJ2-1
CDR3aa: CATSLTGSPTNEQFF
CDR3nt: TGTGCCACCAGTTTAACAGGCTCTCCCACTAATGAGCAGTTCTTC

d_gene: .
abundance: .
v_gene: TRBV5-5
j_gene: TRBJ1-6
CDR3aa: CASSLDPSSYNSPLHF
CDR3nt: TGTGCCAGCAGCTTGGATCCTAGCTCCTATAATTCACCCCTCCACTTT

d_gene: .
abundance: .
v_gene: TRBV19
j_gene: TRBJ1-2
CDR3aa: CASTSTNYGYTF
CDR3nt: TGTGCCAGTACATCTACTAACTATGGCTACACCTTC

d_gene: .
abundance: .
v_gene: TRBV7-3
j_gene: TRBJ1-2
CDR3aa: CASSPGQNYGYTF
CDR3nt: TGTGCCAGCAGCCCTGGACAAAACTATGGCTACACCTTC

d_gene: TRBD2
abundance: .
v_gene: TRBV10-3
j_gene: TRBJ2-3
CDR3aa: CAISSGLAGESTDTQYF
CDR3nt: TGTGCCATCAGCTCGGGACTAGCGGGGGAAAGCACAGATACGCAGTATTTT

d_gene: TRBD1
abundance: once
v_gene: TRBV19
j_gene: TRBJ1-5
CDR3aa: CASSPTGGAGQPQHF
CDR3nt: TGTGCCAGTAGTCCTACAGGGGGCGCGGGTCAGCCCCAGCATTTT

d_gene: .
abundance: .
v_gene: TRBV4-2
j_gene: TRBJ1-2
CDR3aa: CASSQDDSNYGYTF
CDR3nt: TGTGCCAGCAGCCAAGATGACTCGAACTATGGCTACACCTTC

d_gene: .
abundance: .
v_gene: TRBV6-4
j_gene: TRBJ1-5
CDR3aa: CASSESSSNQPQHF
CDR3nt: TGTGCCAGCAGCGAAAGTAGTAGCAATCAGCCCCAGCATTTT

d_gene: .
abundance: .
v_gene: TRBV10-3
j_gene: TRBJ1-2
CDR3aa: CAISSREGPLGGYTF
CDR3nt: TGTGCCATCAGTTCCAGGGAGGGCCCCTTGGGGGGCTACACCTTC

d_gene: .
abundance: .
v_gene: TRBV19
j_gene: TRBJ2-2
CDR3aa: CASSNHGGQGELFF
CDR3nt: TGTGCCAGTAGTAATCACGGTGGACAGGGGGAGCTGTTTTTT

d_gene: .
abundance: .
v_gene: TRBV29-1
j_gene: TRBJ2-1
CDR3aa: CSVEEVGVFFSYNEQFF
CDR3nt: TGCAGCGTTGAAGAGGTAGGGGTATTCTTTTCCTACAATGAGCAGTTCTTC

d_gene: .
abundance: few
v_gene: TRBV6-5
j_gene: TRBJ1-1
CDR3aa: CASSYSTVLEAFF
CDR3nt: TGTGCCAGCAGTTACTCAACGGTCCTTGAAGCTTTCTTT

d_gene: TRBD1
abundance: .
v_gene: TRBV5-6
j_gene: TRBJ1-6
CDR3aa: CASSLNRGSPLHF
CDR3nt: TGTGCCAGCAGCTTGAACAGGGGTTCACCCCTCCACTTT

d_gene: TRBD1
abundance: .
v_gene: TRBV28
j_gene: TRBJ1-2
CDR3aa: CASSPGGLGYTF
CDR3nt: TGTGCCAGCAGTCCAGGGGGTCTTGGCTACACCTTC

d_gene: .
abundance: .
v_gene: TRBV18
j_gene: TRBJ1-1
CDR3aa: CASSPRPGDFVGAEAFF
CDR3nt: TGTGCCAGCTCACCCAGGCCAGGGGATTTTGTCGGGGCTGAAGCTTTCTTT

d_gene: .
abundance: few
v_gene: TRBV19
j_gene: TRBJ1-6
CDR3aa: CASSISVRRPDSPLHF
CDR3nt: TGTGCCAGTAGTATTAGTGTTAGGCGGCCCGATTCACCCCTCCACTTT

d_gene: TRBD1
abundance: .
v_gene: TRBV4-2
j_gene: TRBJ1-2
CDR3aa: CASSQGQGRESYTF
CDR3nt: TGTGCCAGCAGCCAAGGACAGGGTAGGGAGAGCTACACCTTC

d_gene: .
abundance: .
v_gene: TRBV3-1/TRBV3-2
j_gene: TRBJ2-2
CDR3aa: CASSQGFGISNTGELFF
CDR3nt: TGTGCCAGCAGCCAAGGTTTCGGGATATCGAACACCGGGGAGCTGTTTTTT

d_gene: TRBD2
abundance: .
v_gene: TRBV18
j_gene: TRBJ2-1
CDR3aa: CASSFGTSGGVPQQFF
CDR3nt: TGTGCCAGCTCATTCGGGACTAGCGGGGGGGTTCCCCAGCAGTTCTTC

d_gene: .
abundance: .
v_gene: TRBV7-9
j_gene: TRBJ1-1
CDR3aa: CASQLRGGSMNTEAFF
CDR3nt: TGTGCCAGCCAGCTTAGGGGAGGATCCATGAACACTGAAGCTTTCTTT

d_gene: .
abundance: many
v_gene: TRBV4-1
j_gene: TRBJ1-1
CDR3aa: CASSQEGGYTEAFF
CDR3nt: TGCGCCAGCAGCCAAGAAGGCGGGTACACTGAAGCTTTCTTT

d_gene: .
abundance: .
v_gene: TRBV3-1/TRBV3-2
j_gene: TRBJ1-1
CDR3aa: CASSLFAGQTEAFF
CDR3nt: TGTGCCAGCAGTTTGTTCGCAGGACAGACTGAAGCTTTCTTT

d_gene: .
abundance: .
v_gene: TRBV30
j_gene: TRBJ1-4
CDR3aa: CAWSTPGGVSEKLFF
CDR3nt: TGTGCCTGGAGTACCCCGGGCGGGGTGAGTGAAAAACTGTTTTTT

d_gene: .
abundance: .
v_gene: TRBV18
j_gene: TRBJ1-5
CDR3aa: CASSSRDGGWPQHF
CDR3nt: TGTGCCAGCTCTTCCCGGGACGGGGGTTGGCCCCAGCATTTT

d_gene: .
abundance: .
v_gene: TRBV2
j_gene: TRBJ2-2
CDR3aa: CASAGGQNTGELFF
CDR3nt: TGTGCCAGCGCTGGCGGCCAGAACACCGGGGAGCTGTTTTTT

d_gene: TRBD2
abundance: .
v_gene: TRBV19
j_gene: TRBJ2-1
CDR3aa: CASTLLAGGPNEQFF
CDR3nt: TGTGCCAGTACCCTGCTAGCGGGGGGGCCCAATGAGCAGTTCTTC

d_gene: .
abundance: .
v_gene: TRBV25-1
j_gene: TRBJ1-2
CDR3aa: CASSDTGYGYTF
CDR3nt: TGTGCCAGCAGTGATACAGGATATGGCTACACCTTC

d_gene: TRBD1
abundance: .
v_gene: TRBV5-4
j_gene: TRBJ2-5
CDR3aa: CASSPQGARQTQYF
CDR3nt: TGTGCCAGCAGCCCACAGGGGGCAAGGCAGACCCAGTACTTC

d_gene: TRBD1
abundance: .
v_gene: TRBV19
j_gene: TRBJ2-7
CDR3aa: CASSTGSPLEQYF
CDR3nt: TGTGCCAGCTCGACAGGGTCTCCCTTGGAGCAGTACTTC

d_gene: TRBD1
abundance: .
v_gene: TRBV5-6
j_gene: TRBJ2-3
CDR3aa: CASSLGGQARTDTQYF
CDR3nt: TGTGCCAGCAGCTTGGGCGGACAGGCGCGCACAGATACGCAGTATTTT